This TCR beta chain originates from a study of T cell repertoires in cytomegalovirus infection. Study summary: TCR beta signatures that were public indicated CMV infection and matching HLA type.

Ten or more counts support this clonotype. The antigen is undetermined. The junction differs from germline at one of its ends, possibly a read error. A single record per CDR3 protein comes from TCRdb applying MiXCR to the reads. This table holds 400,000 to 550,000 distinct CDR3 sequences, approximately 11% found once. CDR3 size: 15 residues. Germline CDR1 is DFQATT and CDR2 is SNEGSKA (reference sequence). General study points: Frequencies of public TCR beta families were cumulated, and this identified carriers of CMV plus the relevant HLA. What dominated the ex vivo response were HLA-C-restricted CMV-specific TCR beta clonotypes.

The rearrangement links TRBV20-1 to TRBJ2-7; the match to TRBD1 covers 9 bases. Sequencing used PBMCs. The sequence was collected from a human donor in good health (CMV status not recorded). Some clones in this sample may be carry-over from other donors' samples. This CDR3 is CSAMGGTGPSYEQYF. The CDR3 DNA sequence: TGCAGTGCTATGGGAGGGACAGGGCCATCCTATGAGCAGTACTTC.